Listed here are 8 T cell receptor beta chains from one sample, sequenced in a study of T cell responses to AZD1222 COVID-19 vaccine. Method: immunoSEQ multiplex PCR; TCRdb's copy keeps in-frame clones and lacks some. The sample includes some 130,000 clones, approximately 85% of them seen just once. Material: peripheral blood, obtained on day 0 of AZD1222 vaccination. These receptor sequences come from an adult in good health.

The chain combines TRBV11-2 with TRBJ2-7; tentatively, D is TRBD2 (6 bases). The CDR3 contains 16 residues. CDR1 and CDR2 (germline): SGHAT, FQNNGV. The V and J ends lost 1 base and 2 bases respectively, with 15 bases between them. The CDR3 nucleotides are TGTGCCAGCAGCTTAGGGGAGGAACGGATGACCTACGAGCAGTACTTC. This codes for CASSLGEERMTYEQYF. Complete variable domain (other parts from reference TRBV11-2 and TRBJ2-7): EAGVAQSPRYKIIEKRQSVAFWCNPISGHATLYWYQQILGQGPKLLIQFQNNGVVDDSQLPKDRFSAERLKGVDSTLKIQPAKLEDSAVYLCASSLGEERMTYEQYFGPGTRLTVT.

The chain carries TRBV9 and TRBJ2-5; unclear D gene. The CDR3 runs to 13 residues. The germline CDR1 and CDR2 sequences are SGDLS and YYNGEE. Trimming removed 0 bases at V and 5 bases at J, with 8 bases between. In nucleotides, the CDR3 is TGTGCCAGCAGCGTAGACCCGAAGGAGACCCAGTACTTC. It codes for CASSVDPKETQYF.

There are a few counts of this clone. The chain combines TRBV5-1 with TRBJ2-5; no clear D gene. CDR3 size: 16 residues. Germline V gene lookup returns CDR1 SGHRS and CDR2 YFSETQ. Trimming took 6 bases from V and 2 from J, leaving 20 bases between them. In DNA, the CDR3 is TGCGCCAGCACCACCCGGCCAACCCAGGTTCAAGAGACCCAGTACTTC. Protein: CASTTRPTQVQETQYF.

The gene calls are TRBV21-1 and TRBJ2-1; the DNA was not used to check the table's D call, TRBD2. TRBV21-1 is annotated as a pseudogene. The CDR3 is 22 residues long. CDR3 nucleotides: TGTGCCAGCAGCTCCCGAGGGTGGACTAGCGGGGGGGTTTACAGCTCCTACAATGAGCAGTTCTTC. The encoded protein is CASSSRGWTSGGVYSSYNEQFF.

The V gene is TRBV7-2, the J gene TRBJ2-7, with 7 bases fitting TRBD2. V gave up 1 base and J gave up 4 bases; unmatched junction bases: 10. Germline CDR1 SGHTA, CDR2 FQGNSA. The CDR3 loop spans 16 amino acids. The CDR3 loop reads CASSLGGGTTPYEQYF. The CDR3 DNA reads TGTGCCAGCAGCTTAGGGGGGGGAACAACACCGTACGAGCAGTACTTC.

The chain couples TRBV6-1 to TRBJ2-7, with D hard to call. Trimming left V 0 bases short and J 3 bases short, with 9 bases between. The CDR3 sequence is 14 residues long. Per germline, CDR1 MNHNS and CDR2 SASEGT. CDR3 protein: CASSEANILYEQYF. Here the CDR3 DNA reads TGTGCCAGCAGTGAAGCCAACATTCTCTACGAGCAGTACTTC.

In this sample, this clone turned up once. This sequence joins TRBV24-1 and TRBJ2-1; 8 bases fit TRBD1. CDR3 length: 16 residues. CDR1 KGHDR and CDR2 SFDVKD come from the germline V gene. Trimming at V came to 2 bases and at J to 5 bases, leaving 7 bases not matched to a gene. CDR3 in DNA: TGTGCCACCAGTGATTCATTTACAGGGGGTAACAATGAGCAGTTCTTC. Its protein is CATSDSFTGGNNEQFF.

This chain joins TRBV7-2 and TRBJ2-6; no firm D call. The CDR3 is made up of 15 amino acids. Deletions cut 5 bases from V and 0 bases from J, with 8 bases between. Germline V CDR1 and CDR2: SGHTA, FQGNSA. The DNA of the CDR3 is TGTGCCAGCAGCCCAGTGGCCTCTGGGGCCAACGTCCTGACTTTC. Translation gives CASSPVASGANVLTF.